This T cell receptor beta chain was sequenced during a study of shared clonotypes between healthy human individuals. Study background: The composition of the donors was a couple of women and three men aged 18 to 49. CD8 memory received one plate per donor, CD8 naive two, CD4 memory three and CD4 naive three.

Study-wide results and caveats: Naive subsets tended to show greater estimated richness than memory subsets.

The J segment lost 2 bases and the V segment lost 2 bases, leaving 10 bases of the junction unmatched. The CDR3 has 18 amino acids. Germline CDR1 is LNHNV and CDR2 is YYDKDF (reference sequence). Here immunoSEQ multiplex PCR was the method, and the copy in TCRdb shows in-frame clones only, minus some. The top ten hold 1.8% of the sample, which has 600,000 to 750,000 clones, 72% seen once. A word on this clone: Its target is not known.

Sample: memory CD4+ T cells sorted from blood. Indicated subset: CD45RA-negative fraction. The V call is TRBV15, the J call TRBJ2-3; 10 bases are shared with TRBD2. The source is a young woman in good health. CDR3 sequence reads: CATSRKRNGLAVTDTQYF. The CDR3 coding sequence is TGTGCCACCAGCAGAAAAAGAAACGGACTAGCGGTCACAGATACGCAGTATTTT.